The rows below give T cell receptor beta chains drawn from one sample of a study of blood T cell repertoires in COVID-19. Data came from immunoSEQ multiplex PCR; TCRdb stores just in-frame clones and leaves some out. In the table there are some 130,000 clones, around 85% of which are singletons. Material: peripheral blood. The receptors come from a woman aged 50 to 60 with acute or convalescent COVID-19. The conserved cysteine and the conserved F or W are not part of the CDR3 here. Fields, in order: clone size, V gene, J gene, CDR3 protein. The size field is filled for only some rows; it gives once, few, many or a size class.

clone_size: .
v_call: TRBV19
j_call: TRBJ1-5
cdr3_aa: ASSIDPTWPQH

clone_size: .
v_call: TRBV5-6
j_call: TRBJ1-4
cdr3_aa: ASSVVGQTNEKLF

clone_size: .
v_call: TRBV6-2/TRBV6-3
j_call: TRBJ1-2
cdr3_aa: ASSLLNTGNYGYT

clone_size: .
v_call: TRBV5-4
j_call: TRBJ1-1
cdr3_aa: ASSLRGGVNTEAF

clone_size: .
v_call: TRBV5-6
j_call: TRBJ1-5
cdr3_aa: ASSTRSLRVSNQPQH

clone_size: few
v_call: TRBV9
j_call: TRBJ2-1
cdr3_aa: ASSVGFSDEQF

clone_size: once
v_call: TRBV12-3/TRBV12-4
j_call: TRBJ2-7
cdr3_aa: ASSLGGEQY

clone_size: .
v_call: TRBV15
j_call: TRBJ2-3
cdr3_aa: ATSRAVRDTQY

clone_size: .
v_call: TRBV29-1
j_call: TRBJ2-7
cdr3_aa: SVIGGSAYEQY

clone_size: .
v_call: TRBV5-8
j_call: TRBJ1-1
cdr3_aa: ASSVGVRGTEAF

clone_size: .
v_call: TRBV5-6
j_call: TRBJ1-6
cdr3_aa: ASSGSRANSPLH

clone_size: .
v_call: TRBV5-1
j_call: TRBJ2-2
cdr3_aa: ASSSYHPTGVLGSGELF

clone_size: .
v_call: TRBV15
j_call: TRBJ2-3
cdr3_aa: ATSRGLAGWTDTQY

clone_size: .
v_call: TRBV3-1/TRBV3-2
j_call: TRBJ1-2
cdr3_aa: ASSQDNRGFGYT

clone_size: medium-sized
v_call: TRBV27
j_call: TRBJ2-2
cdr3_aa: ASSYSRGTGELF

clone_size: .
v_call: TRBV27
j_call: TRBJ2-7
cdr3_aa: ASSLRGFHEQY

clone_size: .
v_call: TRBV5-6
j_call: TRBJ1-1
cdr3_aa: ASSPTGVATEAF

clone_size: .
v_call: TRBV7-9
j_call: TRBJ1-6
cdr3_aa: ASSSSGSNNSPLH

clone_size: .
v_call: TRBV15
j_call: TRBJ2-1
cdr3_aa: ATSRASGGPSSYNEQF

clone_size: .
v_call: TRBV24-1
j_call: TRBJ2-1
cdr3_aa: ATSDLNGGYEQF

clone_size: .
v_call: TRBV5-4
j_call: TRBJ1-2
cdr3_aa: ASSLGRQGDGYT

clone_size: .
v_call: TRBV4-1
j_call: TRBJ1-2
cdr3_aa: ASSQVLVSGYT

clone_size: .
v_call: TRBV10-2
j_call: TRBJ1-1
cdr3_aa: ASSPGGRTEAF

clone_size: .
v_call: TRBV30
j_call: TRBJ1-2
cdr3_aa: ACYSSHSYGYT

clone_size: .
v_call: TRBV24-1
j_call: TRBJ1-5
cdr3_aa: ATSDPGTGSNQPQH

clone_size: .
v_call: TRBV29-1
j_call: TRBJ2-3
cdr3_aa: SVGSRTGSTDTQY

clone_size: .
v_call: TRBV9
j_call: TRBJ1-2
cdr3_aa: ASSVGPDSYGYT

clone_size: .
v_call: TRBV11-2
j_call: TRBJ2-1
cdr3_aa: ASSLDRRGAYNEQF

clone_size: .
v_call: TRBV5-1
j_call: TRBJ2-6
cdr3_aa: ASSLGDYGANVLT

clone_size: .
v_call: TRBV4-1
j_call: TRBJ2-1
cdr3_aa: ASSVIGGGNEQF

clone_size: .
v_call: TRBV15
j_call: TRBJ1-2
cdr3_aa: ATSGGVGTRSDGYT

clone_size: .
v_call: TRBV5-4
j_call: TRBJ2-3
cdr3_aa: ASSLNSGHTDTQY

clone_size: .
v_call: TRBV5-1
j_call: TRBJ2-6
cdr3_aa: ASSLETLSGANVLT

clone_size: once
v_call: TRBV6-5
j_call: TRBJ2-3
cdr3_aa: ASSTRTGTQY

clone_size: .
v_call: TRBV4-2
j_call: TRBJ1-3
cdr3_aa: ASSQDTDTSGNTIY

clone_size: .
v_call: TRBV9
j_call: TRBJ2-1
cdr3_aa: ASSVGRTGILDEQF

clone_size: few
v_call: TRBV2
j_call: TRBJ2-2
cdr3_aa: ASSEGSTGELF

clone_size: .
v_call: TRBV15
j_call: TRBJ2-4
cdr3_aa: ATSRAIGTHKNIQY

clone_size: .
v_call: TRBV19
j_call: TRBJ2-2
cdr3_aa: ASKARQGNTGELF

clone_size: .
v_call: TRBV6-1
j_call: TRBJ1-4
cdr3_aa: ASSEAPGQKLF

clone_size: .
v_call: TRBV5-1
j_call: TRBJ2-3
cdr3_aa: ASSFTSGGAGYTDTQY

clone_size: .
v_call: TRBV19
j_call: TRBJ1-2
cdr3_aa: ASRQQGARPGPLGYT

clone_size: .
v_call: TRBV5-1
j_call: TRBJ1-2
cdr3_aa: ASSLADSYGYT

clone_size: .
v_call: TRBV10-2
j_call: TRBJ2-2
cdr3_aa: ASKDRVNTGELF

clone_size: .
v_call: TRBV6-1
j_call: TRBJ1-5
cdr3_aa: ASSEAVTGGGQPQH

clone_size: .
v_call: TRBV24-1
j_call: TRBJ1-5
cdr3_aa: ATSDTPNQPQH

clone_size: .
v_call: TRBV5-1
j_call: TRBJ1-5
cdr3_aa: ASSHTGIEPQH

clone_size: .
v_call: TRBV7-9
j_call: TRBJ1-4
cdr3_aa: ASSPLQNEKLF

clone_size: .
v_call: TRBV3-1/TRBV3-2
j_call: TRBJ1-1
cdr3_aa: ASSQGANTEAF

clone_size: once
v_call: TRBV28
j_call: TRBJ2-1
cdr3_aa: ASSQPGQGRNEQF

clone_size: once
v_call: TRBV7-2
j_call: TRBJ1-6
cdr3_aa: ASSLVPSNSPLH

clone_size: .
v_call: TRBV5-1
j_call: TRBJ1-1
cdr3_aa: ASSSTGRTEAF

clone_size: .
v_call: TRBV30
j_call: TRBJ1-2
cdr3_aa: AWSVSGQGWYGYT